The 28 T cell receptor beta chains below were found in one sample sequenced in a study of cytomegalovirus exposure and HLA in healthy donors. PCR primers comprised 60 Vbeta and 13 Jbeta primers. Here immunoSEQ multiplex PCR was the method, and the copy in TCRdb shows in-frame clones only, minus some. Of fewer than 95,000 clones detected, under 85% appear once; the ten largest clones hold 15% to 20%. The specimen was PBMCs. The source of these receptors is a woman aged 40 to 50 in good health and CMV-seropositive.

The CDR3 loop reads CASRTSGTGSEQYF. In DNA, the CDR3 is TGTGCCAGCAGAACCTCGGGGACAGGGAGTGAGCAGTACTTC. J is TRBJ2-7 and V is TRBV6-1; TRBD1 aligns across 9 bases. CDR1 and CDR2 from the germline V gene are MNHNS and SASEGT. The CDR3 has 14 amino acids. Trimming took 6 bases from V and 7 from J; bases not matched to a gene: 10.

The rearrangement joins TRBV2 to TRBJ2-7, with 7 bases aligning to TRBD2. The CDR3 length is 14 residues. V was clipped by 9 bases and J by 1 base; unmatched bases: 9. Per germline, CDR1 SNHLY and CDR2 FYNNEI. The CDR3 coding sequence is TGTGCCAGTCGAGTCCCCGGGAGGTCCTACGAGCAGTACTTC. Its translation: CASRVPGRSYEQYF.

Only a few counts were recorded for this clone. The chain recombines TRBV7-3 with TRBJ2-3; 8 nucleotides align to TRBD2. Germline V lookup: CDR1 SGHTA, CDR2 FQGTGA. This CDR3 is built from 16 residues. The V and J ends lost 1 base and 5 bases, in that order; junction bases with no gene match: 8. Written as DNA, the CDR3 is TGTGCCAGCAGCTTAAGCCGTGGTGCGGGGGGAGATACGCAGTATTTT. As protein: CASSLSRGAGGDTQYF.

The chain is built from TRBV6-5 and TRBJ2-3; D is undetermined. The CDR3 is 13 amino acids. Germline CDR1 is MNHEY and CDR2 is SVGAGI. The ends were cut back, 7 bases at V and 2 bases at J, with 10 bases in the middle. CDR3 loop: CASTRGYTDTQYF. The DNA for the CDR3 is TGTGCCAGCACCCGAGGCTACACAGATACGCAGTATTTT.

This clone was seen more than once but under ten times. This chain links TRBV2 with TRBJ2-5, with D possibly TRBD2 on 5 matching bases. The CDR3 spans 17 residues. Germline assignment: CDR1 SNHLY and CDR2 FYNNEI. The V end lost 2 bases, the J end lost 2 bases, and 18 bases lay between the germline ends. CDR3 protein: CASSERVAPTAQETQYF. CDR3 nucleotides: TGTGCCAGCAGTGAAAGGGTAGCGCCCACGGCACAAGAGACCCAGTACTTC.

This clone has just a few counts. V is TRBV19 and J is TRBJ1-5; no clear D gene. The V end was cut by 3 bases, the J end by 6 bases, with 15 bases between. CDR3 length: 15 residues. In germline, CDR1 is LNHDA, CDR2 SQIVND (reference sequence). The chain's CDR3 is CASSIRSEGLQPQHF. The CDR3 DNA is TGTGCCAGTAGTATTCGATCCGAGGGTCTTCAGCCCCAGCATTTT. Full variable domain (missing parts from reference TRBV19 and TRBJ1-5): DGGITQSPKYLFRKEGQNVTLSCEQNLNHDAMYWYRQDPGQGLRLIYYSQIVNDFQKGDIAEGYSVSREKKESFPLTVTSAQKNPTAFYLCASSIRSEGLQPQHFGDGTRLSIL.

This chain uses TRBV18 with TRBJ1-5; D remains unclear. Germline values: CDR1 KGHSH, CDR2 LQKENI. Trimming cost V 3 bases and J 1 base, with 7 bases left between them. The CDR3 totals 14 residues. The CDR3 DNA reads TGTGCCAGCTCACCGGCGGAGAGCAATCAGCCCCAGCATTTT. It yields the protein CASSPAESNQPQHF.

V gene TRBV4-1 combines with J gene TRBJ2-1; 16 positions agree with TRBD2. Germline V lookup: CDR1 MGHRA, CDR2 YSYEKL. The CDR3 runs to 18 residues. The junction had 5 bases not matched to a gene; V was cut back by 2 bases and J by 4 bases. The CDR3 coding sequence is TGCGCCAGCAGCCAACTGGGACTAGCGGGGGGGCTTTACAATGAGCAGTTCTTC. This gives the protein CASSQLGLAGGLYNEQFF.

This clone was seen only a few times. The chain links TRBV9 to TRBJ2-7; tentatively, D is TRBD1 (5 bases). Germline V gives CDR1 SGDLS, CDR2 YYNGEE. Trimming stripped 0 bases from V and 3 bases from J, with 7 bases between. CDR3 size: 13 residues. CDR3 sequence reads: CASSVAQGYEQYF. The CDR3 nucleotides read TGTGCCAGCAGCGTAGCCCAGGGCTACGAGCAGTACTTC.

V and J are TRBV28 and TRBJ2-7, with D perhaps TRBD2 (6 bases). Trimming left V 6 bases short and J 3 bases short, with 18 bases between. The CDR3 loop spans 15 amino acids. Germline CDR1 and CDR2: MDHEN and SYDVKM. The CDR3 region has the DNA TGTGCCAGCAGGTCGGACGGCTGGAGGGGCTACGAGCAGTACTTC. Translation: CASRSDGWRGYEQYF. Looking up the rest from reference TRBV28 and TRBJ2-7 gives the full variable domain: DVKVTQSSRYLVKRTGEKVFLECVQDMDHENMFWYRQDPGLGLRLIYFSYDVKMKEKGDIPEGYSVSREKKERFSLILESASTNQTSMYLCASRSDGWRGYEQYFGPGTRLTVT.

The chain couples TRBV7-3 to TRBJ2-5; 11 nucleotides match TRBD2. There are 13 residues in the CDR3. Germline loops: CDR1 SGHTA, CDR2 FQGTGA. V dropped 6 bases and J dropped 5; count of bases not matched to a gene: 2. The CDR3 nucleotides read TGTGCCAGCAGTCCTAGCGGGGGGGAGACCCAGTACTTC. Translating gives CASSPSGGETQYF.

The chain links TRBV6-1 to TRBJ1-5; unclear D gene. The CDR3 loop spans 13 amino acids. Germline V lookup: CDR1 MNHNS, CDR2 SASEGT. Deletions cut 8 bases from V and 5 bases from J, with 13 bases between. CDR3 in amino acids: CASRVSSDQPQHF. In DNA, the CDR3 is TGTGCCAGCCGTGTCTCTTCCGATCAGCCCCAGCATTTT.

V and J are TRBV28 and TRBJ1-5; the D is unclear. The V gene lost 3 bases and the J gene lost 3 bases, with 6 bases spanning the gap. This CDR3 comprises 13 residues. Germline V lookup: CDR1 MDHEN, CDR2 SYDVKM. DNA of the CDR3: TGTGCCAGCAGTTTCCAGGACAATCAGCCCCAGCATTTT. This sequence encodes CASSFQDNQPQHF.

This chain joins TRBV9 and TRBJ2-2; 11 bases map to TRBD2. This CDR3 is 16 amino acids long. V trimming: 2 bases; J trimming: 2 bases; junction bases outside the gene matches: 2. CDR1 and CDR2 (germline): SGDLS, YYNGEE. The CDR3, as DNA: TGTGCCAGCAGCGTGCTAGCGGGGGGTAACACCGGGGAGCTGTTTTTT. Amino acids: CASSVLAGGNTGELFF.

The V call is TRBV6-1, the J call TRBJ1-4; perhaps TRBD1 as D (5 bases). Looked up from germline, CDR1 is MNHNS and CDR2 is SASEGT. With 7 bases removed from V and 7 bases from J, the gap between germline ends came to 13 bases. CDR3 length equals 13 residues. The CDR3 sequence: CASKGPWGEKLFF. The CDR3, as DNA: TGTGCCAGCAAGGGGCCCTGGGGTGAAAAACTGTTTTTT.

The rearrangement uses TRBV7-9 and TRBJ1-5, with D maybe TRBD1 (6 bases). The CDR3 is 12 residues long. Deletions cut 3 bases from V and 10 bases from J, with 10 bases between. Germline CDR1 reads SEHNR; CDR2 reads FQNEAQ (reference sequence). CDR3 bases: TGTGCCAGCAGCTTCACGGGACAACCCCAGCATTTT. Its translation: CASSFTGQPQHF.

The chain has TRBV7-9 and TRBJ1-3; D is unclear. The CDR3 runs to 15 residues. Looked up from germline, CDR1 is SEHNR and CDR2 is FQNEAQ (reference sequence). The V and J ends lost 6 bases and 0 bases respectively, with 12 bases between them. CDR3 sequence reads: CASSAGAASGNTIYF. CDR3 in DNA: TGTGCCAGCAGTGCGGGAGCGGCCTCTGGAAACACCATATATTTT.

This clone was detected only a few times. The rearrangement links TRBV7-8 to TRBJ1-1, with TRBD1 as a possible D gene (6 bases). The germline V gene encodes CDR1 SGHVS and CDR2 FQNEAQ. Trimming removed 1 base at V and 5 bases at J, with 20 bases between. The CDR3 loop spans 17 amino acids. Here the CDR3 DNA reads TGTGCCAGCAGCTTAGGAGCCAGGGGCCCAGTCGGGACTGAAGCTTTCTTT. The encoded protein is CASSLGARGPVGTEAFF.

This CDR3 is CAITPGDGRDSNEQFF. For the CDR3, the DNA is TGTGCCATCACCCCGGGGGATGGAAGGGACAGCAATGAGCAGTTCTTC. The rearrangement joins TRBV10-3 to TRBJ2-1; perhaps TRBD1 as D (7 bases). Trimming pared 7 bases from V and 6 bases from J, leaving 22 bases between. Germline V gene data show CDR1 as ENHRY and CDR2 as SYGVKD. The CDR3 runs 16 residues.

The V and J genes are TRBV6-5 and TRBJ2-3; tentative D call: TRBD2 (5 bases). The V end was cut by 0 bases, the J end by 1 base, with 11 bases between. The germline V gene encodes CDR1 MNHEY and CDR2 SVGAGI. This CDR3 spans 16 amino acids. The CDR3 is CASSYSRTSGTDTQYF. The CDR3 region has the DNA TGTGCCAGCAGTTACTCGAGGACTTCTGGCACAGATACGCAGTATTTT.

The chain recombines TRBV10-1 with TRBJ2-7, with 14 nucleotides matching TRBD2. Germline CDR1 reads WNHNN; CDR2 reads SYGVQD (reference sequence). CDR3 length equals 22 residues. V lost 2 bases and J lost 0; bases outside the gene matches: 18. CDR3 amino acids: CASSEGQTSGRALRMGSYEQYF. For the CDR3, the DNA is TGCGCCAGCAGTGAGGGCCAGACTAGCGGGAGGGCCCTCCGTATGGGCTCCTACGAGCAGTACTTC.

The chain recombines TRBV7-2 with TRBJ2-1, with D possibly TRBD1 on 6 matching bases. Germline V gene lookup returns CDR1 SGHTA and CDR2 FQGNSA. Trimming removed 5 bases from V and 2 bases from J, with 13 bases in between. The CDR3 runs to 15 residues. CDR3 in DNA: TGTGCCAGCAGCCGCCGCCAGGGGCCCTACAATGAGCAGTTCTTC. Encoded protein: CASSRRQGPYNEQFF.

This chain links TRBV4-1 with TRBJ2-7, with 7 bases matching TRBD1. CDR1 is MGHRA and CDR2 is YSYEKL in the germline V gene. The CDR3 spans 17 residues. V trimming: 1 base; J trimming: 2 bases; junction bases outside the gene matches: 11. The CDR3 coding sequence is TGCGCCAGCAGCCAAGGGCCATCGACAGGGTTCACCTACGAGCAGTACTTC. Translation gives CASSQGPSTGFTYEQYF.

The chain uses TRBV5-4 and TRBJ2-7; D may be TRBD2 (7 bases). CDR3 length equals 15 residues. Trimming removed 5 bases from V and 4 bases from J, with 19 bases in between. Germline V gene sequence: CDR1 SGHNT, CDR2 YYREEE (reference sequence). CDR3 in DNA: TGTGCCAGCAGTGGTGGGGGGGCTGGGGCATACGAGCAGTACTTC. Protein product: CASSGGGAGAYEQYF.

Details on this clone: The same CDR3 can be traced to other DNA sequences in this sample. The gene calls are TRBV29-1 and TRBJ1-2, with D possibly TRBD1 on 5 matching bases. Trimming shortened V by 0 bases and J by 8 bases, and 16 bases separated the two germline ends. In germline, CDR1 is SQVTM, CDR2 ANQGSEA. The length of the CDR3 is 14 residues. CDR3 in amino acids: CSVEEIRAGQGYTF. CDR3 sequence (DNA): TGCAGCGTTGAAGAGATCAGGGCGGGGCAAGGCTACACCTTC.

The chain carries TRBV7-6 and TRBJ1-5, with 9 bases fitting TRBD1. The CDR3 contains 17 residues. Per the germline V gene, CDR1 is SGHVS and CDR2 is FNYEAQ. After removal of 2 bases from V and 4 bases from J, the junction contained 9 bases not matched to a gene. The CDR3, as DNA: TGTGCCAGCAGCTTATATGCAAGGGACAGGGCTAATCAGCCCCAGCATTTT. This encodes CASSLYARDRANQPQHF.

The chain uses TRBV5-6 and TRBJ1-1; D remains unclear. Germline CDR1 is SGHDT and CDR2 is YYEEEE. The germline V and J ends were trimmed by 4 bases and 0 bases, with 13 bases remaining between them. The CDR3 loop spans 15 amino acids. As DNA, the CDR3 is TGTGCCAGCAGCCTCGATCGGGGATTGAACACTGAAGCTTTCTTT. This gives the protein CASSLDRGLNTEAFF.

As DNA, the CDR3 is TGTGCCAGCTCACCGGTACAGGGGGCTAATGAAAAACTGTTTTTT. Its translation: CASSPVQGANEKLFF. The chain recombines TRBV18 with TRBJ1-4; TRBD1 matches at 8 bases. The V gene's germline CDR1 is KGHSH and CDR2 LQKENI. Trimming removed 3 bases from V and 3 bases from J; junction bases left unmatched: 3. This CDR3 has 15 residues.